The clone carrying this TCR beta chain was counted only a few times. Its antigen is still unknown. V dropped 8 bases and J dropped 0; count of bases not matched to a gene: 6. The CDR3 totals 14 residues. Per germline, CDR1 MNHNY and CDR2 SVGAGI (reference sequence). This record comes from a study of cytomegalovirus exposure and HLA in healthy donors. Study results and caveats: Information on immune exposure was restricted to one variable (CMV serostatus). In vitro experiments confirmed that a few CMV-associated chains were specific for CMV antigens. High specificity and sensitivity for cytomegalovirus status were reported for the classifier.

This PCR relied on a set of 60 Vbeta primers and 13 Jbeta primers. The table came from immunoSEQ multiplex PCR; TCRdb's copy has only in-frame clones and leaves some out. Among roughly 100,000 clones listed, over 80% were seen once. The chain joins TRBV6-6 to TRBJ1-2; TRBD1 aligns across 7 bases. Sequencing was performed on PBMCs. This sequence was found in a man younger than 35 in good health and CMV-seronegative. The CDR3 DNA follows: TGTGCCAGCTACCCTGACAGGGCTAACTATGGCTACACCTTC. It specifies CASYPDRANYGYTF.